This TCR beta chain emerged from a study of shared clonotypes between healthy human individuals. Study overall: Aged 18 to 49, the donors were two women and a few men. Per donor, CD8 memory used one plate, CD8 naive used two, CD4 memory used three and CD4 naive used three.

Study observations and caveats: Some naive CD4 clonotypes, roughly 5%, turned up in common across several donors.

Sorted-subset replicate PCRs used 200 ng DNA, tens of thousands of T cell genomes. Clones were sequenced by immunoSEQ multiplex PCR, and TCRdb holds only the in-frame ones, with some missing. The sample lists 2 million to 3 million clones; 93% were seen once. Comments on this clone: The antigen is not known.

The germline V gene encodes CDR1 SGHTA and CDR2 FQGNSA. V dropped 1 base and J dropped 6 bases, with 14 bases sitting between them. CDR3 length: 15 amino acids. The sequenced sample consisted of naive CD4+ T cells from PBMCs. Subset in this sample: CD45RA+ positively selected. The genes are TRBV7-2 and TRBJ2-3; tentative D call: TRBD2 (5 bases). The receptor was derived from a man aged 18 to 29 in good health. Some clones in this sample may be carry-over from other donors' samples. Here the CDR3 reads CASSLVRLTGDTQYF. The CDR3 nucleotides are TGTGCCAGCAGCTTAGTTAGGCTCACGGGGGATACGCAGTATTTT.